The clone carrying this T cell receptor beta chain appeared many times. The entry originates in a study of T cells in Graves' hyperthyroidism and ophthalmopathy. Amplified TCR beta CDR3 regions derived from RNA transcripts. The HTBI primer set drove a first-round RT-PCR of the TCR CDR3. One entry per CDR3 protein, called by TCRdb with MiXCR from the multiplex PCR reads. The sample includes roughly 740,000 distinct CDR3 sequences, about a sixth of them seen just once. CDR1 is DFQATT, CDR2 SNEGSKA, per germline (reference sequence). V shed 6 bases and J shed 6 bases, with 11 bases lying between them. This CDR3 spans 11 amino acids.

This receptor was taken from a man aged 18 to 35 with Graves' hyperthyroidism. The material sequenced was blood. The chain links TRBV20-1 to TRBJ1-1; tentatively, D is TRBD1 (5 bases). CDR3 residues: CSASRGPEAFF. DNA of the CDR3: TGCAGTGCATCAAGGGGACCTGAAGCTTTCTTT.